The T cell receptor beta chain described here comes from a study of blood T cell repertoires in COVID-19. Study-level background: The study drew acute and convalescent COVID-19 samples from the United States, Italy and Spain.

Profiled with immunoSEQ multiplex PCR; TCRdb holds only in-frame clones, not every one. The sample records under 200,000 clones, around 90% being singletons. The sample comprised peripheral blood. The clonotype was recovered from a man between 18 and 35 years old with COVID-19, enrolled during active disease.

As DNA, the CDR3 is TGTGCCACCAGTGACGCAACCGGGACAGGTCTGTGGGATGAGTTCTTC. Protein product: CATSDATGTGLWDEFF. This sequence joins TRBV24-1 and TRBJ2-1, with 8 bases matching TRBD1. V lost 4 bases, J lost 14 bases, and 18 bases stayed unmatched. The CDR3 extends over 16 amino acids. Looked up from germline, CDR1 is KGHDR and CDR2 is SFDVKD.